Presented here are 5 T cell receptor beta chains from one specimen sequenced in a study of CD8+CD57+ T cells in acquired aplastic anemia. TCR beta VDJ combinations and CDR3 sequences were profiled from genomic DNA. TCRdb analysed the reads with MiXCR anew, one entry per CDR3 protein. The repertoire has around 170,000 distinct CDR3 sequences, approximately 46% of them found once; the top ten carry around 2.9%. Sample: sorted CD4+, CD8+, or CD8+CD57+ T cells (not recorded which) from PBMCs. These TCRs come from a human donor in good health.

The chain combines TRBV20-1 with TRBJ1-2; D uncertain. In germline, CDR1 is DFQATT, CDR2 SNEGSKA (reference sequence). The ends were cut back, 4 bases at V and 10 bases at J, with 7 bases in the middle. CDR3 length: 9 amino acids. The CDR3 region has the DNA TGCAGTGCTAAGTTCCCCTACACCTTC. Protein: CSAKFPYTF.

The rearrangement uses TRBV29-1 and TRBJ2-7; D perhaps matches TRBD2 (5 bases). Germline lookup yields CDR1 SQVTM and CDR2 ANQGSEA. The V end was cut by 7 bases, the J end by 0 bases, with 10 bases between. This CDR3 is 12 amino acids long. This chain's CDR3 is CSGKTNSYEQYF. The DNA for the CDR3 is TGCAGCGGGAAGACTAACTCCTACGAGCAGTACTTC.

This clonotype was observed a handful of times. This chain joins TRBV29-1 and TRBJ2-7; tentative D call: TRBD1 (6 bases). The V gene's germline CDR1 is SQVTM and CDR2 ANQGSEA. Trimming removed 3 bases from V and 3 bases from J, with 6 bases in between. This CDR3 is 11 amino acids long. The CDR3 spells CSVETGYEQYF. CDR3 bases: TGCAGCGTTGAGACAGGCTACGAGCAGTACTTC.

This chain links TRBV6-1 with TRBJ1-4; 7 positions match TRBD1. Germline V lookup: CDR1 MNHNS, CDR2 SASEGT. V was clipped by 6 bases and J by 6 bases; unmatched bases: 7. This CDR3 comprises 14 residues. The CDR3: CASRLTGFDEKLFF. In nucleotides, the CDR3 is TGTGCCAGCAGGCTGACAGGGTTTGATGAAAAACTGTTTTTT.

CDR3 sequence (DNA): TGCAGCGTTGATCCGGGGACAGATACGCAGTATTTT. Encoded protein: CSVDPGTDTQYF. J is TRBJ2-3 and V is TRBV29-1; D is perhaps TRBD2 (5 bases). Germline V gives CDR1 SQVTM, CDR2 ANQGSEA. Trimming stripped 3 bases from V and 3 bases from J, with 7 bases between. The CDR3 runs 12 residues.